One and the same sample provided the 12 T cell receptor beta chains below, sequenced in a study of neurological immune-mediated disorders (dated by TCRdb to between 2018 and 2021). Library preparation employed 5' RACE. Instrument on record: Illumina HiSeq 2500. The public reads were reanalyzed by TCRdb: fastp trimming at Q25, MiXCR alignment, in-frame beta chains only. Merged by CDR3 protein, the rows form single entries marked with the most common genes and DNA. The sample table contains under 80,000 distinct CDR3 sequences; only one count was recorded for roughly 9% of them. Clones ranked in the top ten supply about 1.7% of the sample. The sequenced sample consisted of PBMCs. The receptors stem from a man between 50 and 59 years old in good health.

As concerns this clonotype: It may be a read error: a sequence one base away is much more abundant. The gene calls are TRBV12-3 or TRBV12-4 and TRBJ2-1; D remains unclear. V was shortened by 3 bases and J by 7 bases, with 19 bases between the two germline ends. The CDR3 is made up of 16 amino acids. The CDR3 is CASSFQCSPVRNEQFF. The DNA of the CDR3 is TGTGCCAGCAGTTTCCAGTGTTCCCCAGTTCGAAATGAGCAGTTCTTC.

The sample holds many counts of this clonotype. The chain joins TRBV4-1 to TRBJ1-5; maybe TRBD1 (6 bases). The CDR3 spans 15 residues. Germline V gene sequence: CDR1 MGHRA, CDR2 YSYEKL. Trimming removed 4 bases at V and 0 bases at J, with 10 bases between. Here the CDR3 DNA reads TGCGCCAGCAGCCCCCTACAGGGTAGCAATCAGCCCCAGCATTTT. It translates to CASSPLQGSNQPQHF.

This clonotype was found many times. The chain couples TRBV20-1 to TRBJ2-3; no clear D gene. This CDR3 has 14 residues. Per germline, CDR1 DFQATT and CDR2 SNEGSKA (reference sequence). Trimming pared 6 bases from V and 0 bases from J, leaving 13 bases between. The CDR3 spells CSATVPVSTDTQYF. CDR3 coding DNA: TGCAGTGCCACCGTGCCCGTGAGCACAGATACGCAGTATTTT.

This rearrangement joins TRBV29-1 to TRBJ2-7; 9 positions match TRBD2. The CDR3 is 14 amino acids. Unmatched junction bases numbered 9, after V lost 4 bases and J lost 5 bases. Germline V CDR1 and CDR2: SQVTM, ANQGSEA. The DNA of the CDR3 is TGCAGCGTTGGGGGGGTGCTAGCGGGAAACGAGCAGTACTTC. Residues: CSVGGVLAGNEQYF.

This clonotype was recorded many times. This rearrangement joins TRBV20-1 to TRBJ1-2; D possibly corresponds to TRBD1 (6 bases). Looked up from germline, CDR1 is DFQATT and CDR2 is SNEGSKA (reference sequence). Trimming took off 6 bases at V and 5 bases at J, with 19 bases between the two ends. The CDR3 length is 14 residues. The CDR3 sequence is CSALWDTNYYGYTF. DNA of the CDR3: TGCAGTGCACTTTGGGACACCAACTATTATGGCTACACCTTC.

Ten or more counts support this clonotype. The chain is built from TRBV14 and TRBJ2-3; D call uncertain. Per the germline V gene, CDR1 is SGHDN and CDR2 is FVKESK. V was trimmed by 5 bases and J by 5 bases, leaving 8 bases between them. The CDR3 extends over 12 amino acids. The CDR3 sequence is CASSVGKDTQYF. For the CDR3, the DNA is TGTGCCAGCAGCGTCGGAAAAGATACGCAGTATTTT. The whole variable domain, filled in from reference TRBV14 and TRBJ2-3, reads EAGVTQFPSHSVIEKGQTVTLRCDPISGHDNLYWYRRVMGKEIKFLLHFVKESKQDESGMPNNRFLAERTGGTYSTLKVQPAELEDSGVYFCASSVGKDTQYFGPGTRLTVL.

This clonotype was counted many times. The chain has TRBV6-5 and TRBJ2-4; D not resolved. Germline V gene sequence: CDR1 MNHEY, CDR2 SVGAGI. Trimming shortened V by 5 bases and J by 8 bases, and 16 bases separated the two germline ends. This CDR3 has 14 amino acids. Here the CDR3 reads CASSAAPVRDIQYF. The CDR3 bases are TGTGCCAGCAGTGCTGCCCCGGTACGGGACATTCAGTACTTC.

This clonotype was counted ten times or more. The chain carries TRBV12-3 or TRBV12-4 and TRBJ2-6, with D uncertain. Trimming took off 7 bases at V and 0 bases at J, with 13 bases between the two ends. This CDR3 has 16 residues. DNA of the CDR3: TGTGCCAGCACCGAAACCCGTAGCTCTGGGGCCAACGTCCTGACTTTC. Translation: CASTETRSSGANVLTF.

As concerns this clonotype: A much larger clone differs from this one at a single base, so this may be a read error. This rearrangement joins TRBV29-1 to TRBJ2-7; 9 nucleotides match TRBD1. Germline lookup yields CDR1 SQVTM and CDR2 ANQGSEA. The CDR3 totals 14 residues. J lost 3 bases, V lost 8 bases, and 11 bases had no gene match. The CDR3 protein is CSIRSTGGLYEQYF. CDR3 sequence (DNA): TGCAGCATCAGATCGACAGGGGGTCTCTACGAGCAGTACTTC.

This clonotype was observed a handful of times. The J gene is TRBJ1-2, the V gene TRBV5-6; D not resolved. This CDR3 has 13 residues. CDR1 is SGHDT and CDR2 is YYEEEE in the germline V gene. Deletions cut 3 bases from V and 0 bases from J, with 6 bases between. CDR3 loop: CASSSRPNYGYTF. CDR3 DNA: TGTGCCAGCAGCTCCCGTCCTAACTATGGCTACACCTTC. The variable domain in full, with the rest retrieved from reference TRBV5-6 and TRBJ1-2, is DAGVTQSPTHLIKTRGQQVTLRCSPKSGHDTVSWYQQALGQGPQFIFQYYEEEERQRGNFPDRFSGHQFPNYSSELNVNALLLGDSALYLCASSSRPNYGYTFGSGTRLTVV.

This clonotype was seen many times. The V call is TRBV20-1, the J call TRBJ1-5, with TRBD1 identical over 7 bases. The V gene's germline CDR1 is DFQATT and CDR2 SNEGSKA (reference sequence). This CDR3 region has 14 residues. Trimming took 5 bases from V and 1 from J; bases not matched to a gene: 5. In DNA form, the CDR3 reads TGCAGTGCTTCAAGGGGGCGAAGCAATCAGCCCCAGCATTTT. It specifies CSASRGRSNQPQHF.

This clonotype was detected ten times or more. CDR3 protein: CASSPPMGNTDTQYF. The CDR3 bases are TGTGCCAGCAGCCCCCCAATGGGAAACACAGATACGCAGTATTTT. V gene TRBV7-9 combines with J gene TRBJ2-3; the D is unclear. V was cut by 5 bases and J by 2 bases, with 14 bases left in between. Germline V gene lookup returns CDR1 SEHNR and CDR2 FQNEAQ (reference sequence). This CDR3 spans 15 amino acids.